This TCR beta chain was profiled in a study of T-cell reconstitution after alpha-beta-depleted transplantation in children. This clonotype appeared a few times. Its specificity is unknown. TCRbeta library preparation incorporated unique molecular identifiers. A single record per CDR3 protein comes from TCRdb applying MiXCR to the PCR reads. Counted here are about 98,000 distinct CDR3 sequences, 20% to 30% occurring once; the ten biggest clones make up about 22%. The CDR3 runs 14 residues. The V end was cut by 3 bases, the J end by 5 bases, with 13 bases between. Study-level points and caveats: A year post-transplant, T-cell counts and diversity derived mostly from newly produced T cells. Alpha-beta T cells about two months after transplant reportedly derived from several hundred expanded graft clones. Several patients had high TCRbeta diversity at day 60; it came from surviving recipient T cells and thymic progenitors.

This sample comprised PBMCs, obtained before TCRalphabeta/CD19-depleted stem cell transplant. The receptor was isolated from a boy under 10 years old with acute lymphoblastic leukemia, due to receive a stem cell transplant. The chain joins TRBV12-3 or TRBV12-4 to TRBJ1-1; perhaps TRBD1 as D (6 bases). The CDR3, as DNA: TGTGCCAGCAGTTTCTGGAAAGGGGGGACTGAAGCTTTCTTT. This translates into CASSFWKGGTEAFF.